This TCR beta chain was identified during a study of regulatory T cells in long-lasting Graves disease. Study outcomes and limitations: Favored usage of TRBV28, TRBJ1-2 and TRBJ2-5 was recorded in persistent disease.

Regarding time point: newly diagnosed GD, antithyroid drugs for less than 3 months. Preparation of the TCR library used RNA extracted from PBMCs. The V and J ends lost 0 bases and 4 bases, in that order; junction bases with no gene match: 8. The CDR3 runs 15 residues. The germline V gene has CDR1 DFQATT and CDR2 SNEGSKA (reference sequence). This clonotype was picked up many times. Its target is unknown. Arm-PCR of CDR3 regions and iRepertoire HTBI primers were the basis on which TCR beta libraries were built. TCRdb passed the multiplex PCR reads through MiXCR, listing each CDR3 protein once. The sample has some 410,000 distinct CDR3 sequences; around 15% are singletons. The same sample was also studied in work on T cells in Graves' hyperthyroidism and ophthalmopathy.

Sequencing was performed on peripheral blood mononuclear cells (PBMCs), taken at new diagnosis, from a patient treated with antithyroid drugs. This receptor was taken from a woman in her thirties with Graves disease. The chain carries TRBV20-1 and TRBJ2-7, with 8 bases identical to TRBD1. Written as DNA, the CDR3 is TGCAGTGCTAGAGACCACTTCAGGGGGCGGTACGAGCAGTACTTC. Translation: CSARDHFRGRYEQYF.